Following are 9 T cell receptor beta chains from one sample sequenced in a study of blood T cell repertoires in COVID-19. Generated by immunoSEQ multiplex PCR, the TCRdb table keeps only in-frame clones and is missing some. The sample has 140,000 to 150,000 clones; around 82% are singletons. Sequencing used peripheral blood. The receptors here all came from a human donor in a cohort sampled during active COVID-19.

The chain links TRBV5-1 to TRBJ2-3; the match to TRBD1 covers 12 bases. V lost 0 bases and J lost 3; bases outside the gene matches: 5. CDR1 is SGHRS, CDR2 YFSETQ, per germline. The CDR3 totals 17 residues. For the CDR3, the DNA is TGCGCCAGCAGCTTGGTAGGGACAGGGGGCGCGACAGATACGCAGTATTTT. Translating gives CASSLVGTGGATDTQYF.

This clone has only one observation. V and J are TRBV3-1 (or the pseudogene TRBV3-2) and TRBJ1-5; 7 bases fit TRBD1. Per the germline V gene, CDR1 is LGHDT and CDR2 is YNNKEL (reference sequence). The V and J ends lost 0 bases and 5 bases, in that order; junction bases with no gene match: 10. This CDR3 contains 17 residues. In nucleotides, the CDR3 is TGTGCCAGCAGCCAAGATATAGCAGGGGGAAAGTATCAGCCCCAGCATTTT. This translates into CASSQDIAGGKYQPQHF.

The chain combines TRBV19 with TRBJ2-5; 11 nucleotides line up with TRBD1. The germline V gene encodes CDR1 LNHDA and CDR2 SQIVND (reference sequence). Losses at the gene ends were 5 bases for V and 3 bases for J; bases not matched to a gene: 8. CDR3 length: 16 residues. The CDR3 loop is CASSHPGQGAKETQYF. The CDR3 DNA reads TGTGCCAGTAGTCATCCAGGACAGGGGGCTAAAGAGACCCAGTACTTC.

The rearrangement joins TRBV7-2 to TRBJ1-2, with 8 positions matching TRBD1. This CDR3 has 15 amino acids. Germline-derived CDR1 and CDR2 are SGHTA and FQGNSA. V dropped 5 bases and J dropped 8; count of bases not matched to a gene: 13. Here the CDR3 DNA reads TGTGCCAGCAGCCCTCAGACAGGGGCCCAGGGGGGCTACACCTTC. This gives the protein CASSPQTGAQGGYTF.

CDR3 loop: CASSQARNTEAFF. DNA of the CDR3: TGTGCCAGCAGCCAAGCGAGGAACACTGAAGCTTTCTTT. This chain joins TRBV14 and TRBJ1-1, with unresolved D. The CDR3 loop spans 13 amino acids. The germline V gene encodes CDR1 SGHDN and CDR2 FVKESK. V was pared by 1 base and J by 1 base, with 4 bases between.

The V and J genes are TRBV6-2 or TRBV6-3 and TRBJ1-1; D uncertain. Trimming stripped 2 bases from V and 1 base from J, with 8 bases between. The CDR3 totals 14 residues. Germline V lookup: CDR1 MNHEY, CDR2 SVGEGT. This CDR3 is CASSYLAQNTEAFF. CDR3 DNA: TGTGCCAGCAGTTACCTGGCACAGAACACTGAAGCTTTCTTT.

V and J are TRBV3-1 (or the pseudogene TRBV3-2) and TRBJ1-1; D is possibly TRBD1 (5 bases). V was clipped by 3 bases and J by 11 bases, with 13 bases between them. The CDR3 sequence is 12 residues long. The germline gives CDR1 LGHDT, CDR2 YNNKEL (reference sequence). In DNA, the CDR3 is TGTGCCAGCAGCCAGACAGCCGAGGAGGCTTTCTTT. Its protein is CASSQTAEEAFF.

This chain links TRBV7-9 with TRBJ2-2; D is undetermined. Germline V gives CDR1 SEHNR, CDR2 FQNEAQ (reference sequence). The CDR3 consists of 11 residues. Trimming left V 5 bases short and J 7 bases short, with 5 bases between. The CDR3 sequence is CASSPSGELFF. DNA for the CDR3: TGTGCCAGCAGCCCGAGCGGGGAGCTGTTTTTT.

The chain uses TRBV24-1 and TRBJ1-2, with D hard to call. The CDR3 loop spans 15 amino acids. CDR1 is KGHDR and CDR2 is SFDVKD in the germline V gene. V lost 5 bases, J lost 4 bases, and 16 bases lay in between. CDR3 nucleotide sequence: TGTGCCACCAGTGGAGGGTTCCGATTCTCCTATGGCTACACCTTC. Translated: CATSGGFRFSYGYTF.